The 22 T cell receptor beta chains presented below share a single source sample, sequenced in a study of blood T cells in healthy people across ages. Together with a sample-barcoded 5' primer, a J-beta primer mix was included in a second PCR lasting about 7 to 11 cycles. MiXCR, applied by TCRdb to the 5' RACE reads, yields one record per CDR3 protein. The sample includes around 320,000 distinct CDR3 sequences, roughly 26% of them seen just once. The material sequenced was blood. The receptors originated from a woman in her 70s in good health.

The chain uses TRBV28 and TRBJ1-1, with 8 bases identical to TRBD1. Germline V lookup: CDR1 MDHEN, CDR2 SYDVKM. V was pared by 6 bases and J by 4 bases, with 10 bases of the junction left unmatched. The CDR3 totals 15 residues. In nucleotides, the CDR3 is TGTGCCAGCAGGGGCTCCGGGACAGGCGTCACTGAAGCTTTCTTT. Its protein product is CASRGSGTGVTEAFF.

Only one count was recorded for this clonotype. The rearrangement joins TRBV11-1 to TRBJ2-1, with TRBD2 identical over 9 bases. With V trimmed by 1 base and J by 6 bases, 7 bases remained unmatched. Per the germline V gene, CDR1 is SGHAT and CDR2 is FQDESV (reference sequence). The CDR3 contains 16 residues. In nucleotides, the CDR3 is TGTGCCAGCAGCTTAGTAGCGGGAGATTTAAGCAATGAGCAGTTCTTC. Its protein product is CASSLVAGDLSNEQFF.

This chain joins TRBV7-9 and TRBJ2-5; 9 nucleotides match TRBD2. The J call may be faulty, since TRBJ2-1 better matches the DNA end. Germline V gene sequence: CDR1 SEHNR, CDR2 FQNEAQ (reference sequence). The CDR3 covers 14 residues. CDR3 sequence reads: CASVPGLAFDEQFF. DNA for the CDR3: TGTGCCAGCGTACCGGGACTAGCATTCGATGAGCAGTTCTTC.

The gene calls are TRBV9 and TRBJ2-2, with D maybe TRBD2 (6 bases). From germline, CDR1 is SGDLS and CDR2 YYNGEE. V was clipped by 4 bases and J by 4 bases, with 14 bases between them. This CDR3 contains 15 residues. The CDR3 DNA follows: TGTGCCAGCAGCCTACGAGGGACTCCCACCGGGGAGCTGTTTTTT. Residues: CASSLRGTPTGELFF.

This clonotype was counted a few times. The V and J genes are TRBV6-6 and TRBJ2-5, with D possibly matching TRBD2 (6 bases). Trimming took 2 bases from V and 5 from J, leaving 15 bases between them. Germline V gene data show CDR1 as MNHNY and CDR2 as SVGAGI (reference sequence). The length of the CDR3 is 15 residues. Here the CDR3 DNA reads TGTGCCAGCAGTTACGGACACGCCCGGGAGGAGACCCAGTACTTC. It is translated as CASSYGHAREETQYF.

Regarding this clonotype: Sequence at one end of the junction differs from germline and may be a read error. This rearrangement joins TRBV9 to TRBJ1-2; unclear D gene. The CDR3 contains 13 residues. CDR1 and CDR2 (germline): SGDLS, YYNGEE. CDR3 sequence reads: CAGSGRINYGYTF. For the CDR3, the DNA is TGTGCCGGCAGCGGACGGATTAACTATGGCTACACCTTC.

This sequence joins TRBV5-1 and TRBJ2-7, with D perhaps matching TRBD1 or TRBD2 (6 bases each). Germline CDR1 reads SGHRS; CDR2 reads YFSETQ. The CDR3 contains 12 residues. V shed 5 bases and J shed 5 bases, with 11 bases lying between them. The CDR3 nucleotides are TGCGCCAGCAGTCGAGGGGGGCACGAGCAGTACTTC. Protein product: CASSRGGHEQYF.

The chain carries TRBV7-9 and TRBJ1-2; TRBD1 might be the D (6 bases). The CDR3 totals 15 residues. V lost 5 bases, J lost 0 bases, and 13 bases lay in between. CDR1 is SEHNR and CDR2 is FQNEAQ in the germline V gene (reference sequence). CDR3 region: CASSRADSPNYGYTF. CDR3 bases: TGTGCCAGCAGCCGTGCGGACAGCCCTAACTATGGCTACACCTTC.

The CDR3 bases are TGTGCCAGCAGCTTAGATGGCACTAGCGGGGAGTACTTC. Its translation: CASSLDGTSGEYF. The chain uses TRBV7-2 and TRBJ2-4; 10 bases align to TRBD2. The V gene end was trimmed by 1 base and the J gene end by 14 bases; junction bases not matched to a gene: 5. CDR3 length equals 13 residues. Looked up from germline, CDR1 is SGHTA and CDR2 is FQGNSA.

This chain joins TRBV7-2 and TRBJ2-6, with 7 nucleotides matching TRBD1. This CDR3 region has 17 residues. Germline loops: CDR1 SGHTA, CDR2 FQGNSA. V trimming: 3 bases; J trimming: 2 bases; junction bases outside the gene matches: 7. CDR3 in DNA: TGTGCCAGCAGCTTCGTAGGGGGCACCCCTGGGGCCAACGTCCTGACTTTC. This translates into CASSFVGGTPGANVLTF.

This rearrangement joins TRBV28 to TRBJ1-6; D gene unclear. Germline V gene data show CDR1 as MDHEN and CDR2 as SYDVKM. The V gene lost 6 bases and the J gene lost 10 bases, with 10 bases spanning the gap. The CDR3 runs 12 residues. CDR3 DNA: TGTGCCAGCAGGATACTCAACTCACCCCTCCACTTT. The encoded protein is CASRILNSPLHF.

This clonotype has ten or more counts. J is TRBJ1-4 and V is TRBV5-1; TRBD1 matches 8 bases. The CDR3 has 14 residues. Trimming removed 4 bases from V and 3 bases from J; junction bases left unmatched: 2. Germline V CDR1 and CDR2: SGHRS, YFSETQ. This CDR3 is CASSETGANEKLFF. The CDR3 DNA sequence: TGCGCCAGCAGCGAGACAGGGGCTAATGAAAAACTGTTTTTT.

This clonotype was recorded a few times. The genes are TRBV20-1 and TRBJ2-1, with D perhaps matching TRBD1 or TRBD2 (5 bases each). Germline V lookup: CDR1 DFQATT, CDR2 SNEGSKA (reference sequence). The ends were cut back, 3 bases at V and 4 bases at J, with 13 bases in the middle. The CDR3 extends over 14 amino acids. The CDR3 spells CSASLGTQYNEQFF. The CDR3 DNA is TGCAGTGCTAGCCTCGGGACCCAATACAATGAGCAGTTCTTC.

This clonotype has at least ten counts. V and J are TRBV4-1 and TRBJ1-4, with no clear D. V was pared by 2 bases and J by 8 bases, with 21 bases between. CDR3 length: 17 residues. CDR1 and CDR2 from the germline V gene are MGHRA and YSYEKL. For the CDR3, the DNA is TGCGCCAGCAGCCAACCCGGAGGGCAGATCCTAGTGGAAAAACTGTTTTTT. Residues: CASSQPGGQILVEKLFF.

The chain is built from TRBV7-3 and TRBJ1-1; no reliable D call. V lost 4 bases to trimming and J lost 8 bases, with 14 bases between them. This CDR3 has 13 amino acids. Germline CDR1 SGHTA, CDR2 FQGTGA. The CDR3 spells CASSYTPQSEAFF. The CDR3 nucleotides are TGTGCCAGCAGCTACACGCCCCAATCCGAAGCTTTCTTT.

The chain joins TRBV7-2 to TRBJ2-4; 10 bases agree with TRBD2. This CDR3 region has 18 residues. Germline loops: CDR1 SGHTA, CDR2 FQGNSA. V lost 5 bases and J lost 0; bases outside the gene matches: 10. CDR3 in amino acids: CASSQFSGGVLAKNIQYF. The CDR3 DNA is TGTGCCAGCAGCCAATTCAGCGGGGGGGTCCTAGCCAAAAACATTCAGTACTTC.

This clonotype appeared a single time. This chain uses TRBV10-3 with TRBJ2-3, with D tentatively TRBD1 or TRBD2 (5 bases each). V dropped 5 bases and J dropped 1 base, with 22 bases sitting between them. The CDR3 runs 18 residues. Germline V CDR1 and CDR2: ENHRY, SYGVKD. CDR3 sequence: CAISNPRDLLGGTDTQYF. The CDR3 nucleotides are TGTGCCATCAGTAACCCCCGGGATCTCCTAGGGGGCACAGATACGCAGTATTTT.

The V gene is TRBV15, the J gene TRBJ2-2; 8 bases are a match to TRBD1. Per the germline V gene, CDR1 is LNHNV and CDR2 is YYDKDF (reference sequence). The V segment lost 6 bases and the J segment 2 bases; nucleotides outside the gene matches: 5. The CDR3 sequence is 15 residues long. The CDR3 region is CATRRDRQNTGELFF. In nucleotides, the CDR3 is TGTGCCACCAGGAGGGACAGGCAAAACACCGGGGAGCTGTTTTTT. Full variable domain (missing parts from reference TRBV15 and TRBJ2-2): DAMVIQNPRYQVTQFGKPVTLSCSQTLNHNVMYWYQQKSSQAPKLLFHYYDKDFNNEADTPDNFQSRRPNTSFCFLDIRSPGLGDTAMYLCATRRDRQNTGELFFGEGSRLTVL.

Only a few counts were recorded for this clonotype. The CDR3 sequence is CASSVDRGRETQYF. In DNA form, the CDR3 reads TGCGCCAGCAGCGTCGACAGGGGACGAGAGACCCAGTACTTC. The chain carries TRBV5-1 and TRBJ2-5; TRBD1 matches at 8 bases. J gave up 4 bases and V 4 bases, and 6 bases lay outside the gene matches. The germline CDR1 and CDR2 sequences are SGHRS and YFSETQ. This CDR3 spans 14 amino acids.

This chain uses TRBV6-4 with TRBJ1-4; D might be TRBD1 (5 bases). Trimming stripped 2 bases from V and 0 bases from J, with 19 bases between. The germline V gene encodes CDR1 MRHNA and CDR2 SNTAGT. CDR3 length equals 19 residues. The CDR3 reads CASSDTGPFSAATNEKLFF. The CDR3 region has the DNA TGTGCCAGCAGTGACACGGGGCCCTTCAGCGCGGCAACTAATGAAAAACTGTTTTTT.

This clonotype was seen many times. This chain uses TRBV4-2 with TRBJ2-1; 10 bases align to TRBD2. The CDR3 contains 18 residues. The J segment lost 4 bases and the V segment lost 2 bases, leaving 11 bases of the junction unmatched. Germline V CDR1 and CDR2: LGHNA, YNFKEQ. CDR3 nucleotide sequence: TGTGCCAGCAGCCAATACTCTCCTACTAGCGGGATATACAATGAGCAGTTCTTC. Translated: CASSQYSPTSGIYNEQFF.

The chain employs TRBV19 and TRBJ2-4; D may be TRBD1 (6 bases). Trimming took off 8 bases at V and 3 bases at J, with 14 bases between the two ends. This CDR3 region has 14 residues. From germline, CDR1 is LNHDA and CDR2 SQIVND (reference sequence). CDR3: CASEQGFGKNIQYF. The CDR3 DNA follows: TGTGCCAGTGAACAGGGTTTTGGCAAAAACATTCAGTACTTC.